This passage covers 8 T cell receptor beta chains from one sample sequenced in a study of blood T cell repertoires in COVID-19. The protocol was immunoSEQ multiplex PCR, while the TCRdb copy is restricted to in-frame clones and leaves out a portion. Altogether about 60,000 clones are present, around 84% being singletons, with the ten largest covering 12%. The source material was peripheral blood. The receptors were gathered from a human donor in a cohort sampled during active COVID-19.

This clone has a handful of counts. The chain couples TRBV30 to TRBJ2-7; D is uncertain. The germline gives CDR1 GTSNPN, CDR2 SVGIG (reference sequence). With 1 base removed from V and 0 bases from J, the gap between germline ends came to 4 bases. The CDR3 consists of 12 residues. CDR3 loop: CAWSDTSYEQYF. DNA of the CDR3: TGTGCCTGGAGTGACACCTCCTACGAGCAGTACTTC.

The CDR3 sequence is CASSTGGGPINEQFF. The CDR3 region has the DNA TGTGCCAGCAGTACTGGAGGAGGACCTATTAATGAGCAGTTCTTC. The chain uses TRBV27 and TRBJ2-1; tentative D call: TRBD2 (5 bases). CDR1 MNHEY and CDR2 SMNVEV come from the germline V gene (reference sequence). The ends were cut back, 5 bases at V and 7 bases at J, with 18 bases in the middle. This CDR3 comprises 15 residues.

The rearrangement uses TRBV10-2 and TRBJ2-1, with D perhaps TRBD1 (6 bases). The CDR3 length is 14 residues. Per the germline V gene, CDR1 is WSHSY and CDR2 is SAAADI. Trimming shortened V by 4 bases and J by 8 bases, and 15 bases separated the two germline ends. For the CDR3, the DNA is TGCGCCAGCAGTGTGTGGGATCCAGGGGATGAGCAGTTCTTC. It is translated as CASSVWDPGDEQFF.

The CDR3 loop is CASSSSGGPQETQYF. The CDR3 region has the DNA TGTGCCAGCAGCTCCTCAGGGGGCCCCCAAGAGACCCAGTACTTC. The gene calls are TRBV7-2 and TRBJ2-5; TRBD1 matches 8 bases. The length of the CDR3 is 15 residues. Germline V gene data show CDR1 as SGHTA and CDR2 as FQGNSA. Trimming took 4 bases from V and 1 from J; bases not matched to a gene: 5.

As concerns this clone: The conserved phenylalanine or tryptophan is not found at the CDR3 terminus, so this likely reflects a read error. It is unclear where the CDR3 begins or ends on the DNA, so no DNA is shown, and the CDR3 is as TCRdb lists it. The chain couples TRBV29-1 to TRBJ2-7; the table's D call, TRBD2, has no DNA check behind it. The CDR3 adds up to 12 amino acids, both ends counted. Germline CDR1 SQVTM, CDR2 ANQGSEA. The CDR3 protein is CSVEDREGPQVI.

The CDR3 protein is CASSLRETGRGGYTF. The CDR3 region has the DNA TGTGCCAGCAGTTTAAGGGAGACAGGGCGAGGTGGCTACACCTTC. The V gene is TRBV28, the J gene TRBJ1-2; 7 bases are a match to TRBD1. The CDR3 sequence is 15 residues long. With V trimmed by 2 bases and J by 7 bases, 10 bases remained unmatched. Germline V gives CDR1 MDHEN, CDR2 SYDVKM.

This chain uses TRBV28 with TRBJ2-2; 8 bases fit TRBD2. Trimming removed 2 bases from V and 4 bases from J; junction bases left unmatched: 12. CDR3 size: 18 residues. Germline CDR1 is MDHEN and CDR2 is SYDVKM. The CDR3 protein is CASSLRRGGTSGTGELFF. The CDR3 DNA is TGTGCCAGCAGTTTACGTCGGGGCGGGACTAGTGGCACCGGGGAGCTGTTTTTT. The whole variable domain, remainder taken from reference TRBV28 and TRBJ2-2, is DVKVTQSSRYLVKRTGEKVFLECVQDMDHENMFWYRQDPGLGLRLIYFSYDVKMKEKGDIPEGYSVSREKKERFSLILESASTNQTSMYLCASSLRRGGTSGTGELFFGEGSRLTVL.

The chain joins TRBV19 to TRBJ2-7, with 14 bases identical to TRBD2. CDR1 is LNHDA, CDR2 SQIVND, per germline (reference sequence). CDR3 length: 15 amino acids. The V segment lost 7 bases and the J segment 4 bases; nucleotides outside the gene matches: 6. The CDR3, as DNA: TGTGCCAGTACCTCCGGGACTAGCGGGAGTTACGAGCAGTACTTC. This gives the protein CASTSGTSGSYEQYF.